Listed here are 25 T cell receptor beta chains from one sample, sequenced in a study of CXCR3-negative and CXCR3-positive naive CD8 T cells. Regarding the study as a whole: More hydrophobic TRB CDR3s were found in CXCR3-positive naive cells than in CXCR3-negative naive cells.

No antigens are known for them. 5' RACE that incorporated UMI labels was used to prepare the TRB cDNA libraries. Reanalyzing the 5' RACE reads, TCRdb keeps one entry per CDR3 protein, without DNA. This repertoire includes some 140,000 distinct CDR3 sequences. The sequenced sample was naive CXCR3+ CD8+ T cells from blood. Specified subset: CD45RO-CCR7+CD27+CD95- naive CD8+ T cells expressing CXCR3 (TNR3+). These receptors originate from a human donor in good health. Some clones in this sample may be carry-over from other donors' samples.

This rearrangement joins TRBV13 to TRBJ2-5; TCRdb returns TRBD1, unconfirmable since there is no DNA. The germline V gene has CDR1 PRHDT and CDR2 FYEKMQ (reference sequence). The CDR3 has 15 residues. CDR3 region: CASSLFPQVEETQYF.

V gene TRBV5-5 combines with J gene TRBJ2-5; TCRdb returns TRBD2, unconfirmable since there is no DNA. Germline values: CDR1 SGHKS, CDR2 YYEKEE (reference sequence). This CDR3 is 19 amino acids long. The CDR3 spells CASSPGPGLAGGLLETQYF.

This chain links TRBV6-6 with TRBJ2-3; TCRdb's D gene call, TRBD2, goes unchecked for lack of DNA. The germline gives CDR1 MNHNY, CDR2 SVGAGI (reference sequence). The CDR3 contains 16 residues. The CDR3 loop reads CASSSLAGGSADTQYF.

The chain combines TRBV20-1 with TRBJ1-1; TCRdb selects TRBD1, and the lack of DNA leaves this call unchecked. The CDR3 spans 13 residues. The germline gives CDR1 DFQATT, CDR2 SNEGSKA (reference sequence). The CDR3 sequence is CSARGTGISEAFF.

The chain has TRBV29-1 and TRBJ2-1; the D call from TCRdb, TRBD2, cannot be confirmed without DNA. The germline V gene encodes CDR1 SQVTM and CDR2 ANQGSEA. The CDR3 totals 13 residues. The CDR3: CSVAAKRVDEQFF.

V and J are TRBV4-2 and TRBJ2-3; lacking DNA, the TRBD2 call made by TCRdb goes unchecked. Germline values: CDR1 LGHNA, CDR2 YNFKEQ. The CDR3 extends over 18 amino acids. The CDR3 is CASSQEGTAGGPADTQYF.

V and J are TRBV28 and TRBJ2-3; the D gene TCRdb calls, TRBD1, cannot be checked with no DNA. Germline assignment: CDR1 MDHEN and CDR2 SYDVKM. The CDR3 contains 16 residues. CDR3 protein: CASSLSSRQGIDTQYF. The complete variable domain, with remaining parts taken from reference TRBV28 and TRBJ2-3, reads DVKVTQSSRYLVKRTGEKVFLECVQDMDHENMFWYRQDPGLGLRLIYFSYDVKMKEKGDIPEGYSVSREKKERFSLILESASTNQTSMYLCASSLSSRQGIDTQYFGPGTRLTVL.

The CDR3 loop reads CASSDGTTYTGELFF. The chain carries TRBV28 and TRBJ2-2; the TCRdb D gene call, TRBD2, has no DNA to confirm it. This CDR3 spans 15 amino acids. In germline, CDR1 is MDHEN, CDR2 SYDVKM.

The chain links TRBV29-1 to TRBJ2-2; TCRdb indicates TRBD2, and absent DNA this call remains unverified. CDR3 size: 16 residues. Germline CDR1 is SQVTM and CDR2 is ANQGSEA. This CDR3 reads CSVYETSGGRTGELFF.

The genes are TRBV29-1 and TRBJ2-7. The CDR3 sequence is 11 residues long. The germline gives CDR1 SQVTM, CDR2 ANQGSEA. CDR3 protein: CSVVGSYEQYF.

This sequence joins TRBV9 and TRBJ1-1; TCRdb names TRBD1, which stays unverified in the absence of DNA. The CDR3 is made up of 14 amino acids. CDR1 is SGDLS, CDR2 YYNGEE, per germline. The CDR3 loop is CASSVGGGQTEAFF.

This chain connects TRBV10-3 to TRBJ2-7. The CDR3 contains 14 residues. In germline, CDR1 is ENHRY, CDR2 SYGVKD. This chain's CDR3 is CAISEGEPAYEQYF.

The chain links TRBV3-1 to TRBJ1-2; TCRdb gives TRBD1 as the D gene, but with no DNA this cannot be confirmed. Germline values: CDR1 LGHDT, CDR2 YNNKEL (reference sequence). The CDR3 is 16 amino acids. The CDR3 spells CASSQDRRGNYYGYTF.

The chain employs TRBV28 and TRBJ2-7; the TCRdb call, TRBD1, lacks DNA for checking. The CDR3 sequence is 15 residues long. Germline V gene lookup returns CDR1 MDHEN and CDR2 SYDVKM. The CDR3 is CASSFYGRQGNEQYF.

The chain is built from TRBV4-3 and TRBJ2-6. The CDR3 totals 16 residues. Per the germline V gene, CDR1 is LGHNA and CDR2 is YSLEER. The CDR3 protein is CASSQEDGSGANVLTF.

V usage is TRBV27 and J usage is TRBJ2-7; there is no DNA to check the TCRdb D call of TRBD1. Germline lookup yields CDR1 MNHEY and CDR2 SMNVEV (reference sequence). CDR3 size: 14 residues. The CDR3 protein is CASSLTGGDYEQYF.

The chain uses TRBV7-2 and TRBJ2-5; TCRdb calls TRBD1, which cannot be checked without DNA. The CDR3 spans 19 residues. Germline-derived CDR1 and CDR2 are SGHTA and FQGNSA. This CDR3 is CASSSVRTGGLWTVETQYF. Together with reference TRBV7-2 and TRBJ2-5, the CDR3 gives the full variable domain: GAGVSQSPSNKVTEKGKDVELRCDPISGHTALYWYRQSLGQGLEFLIYFQGNSAPDKSGLPSDRFSAERTGGSVSTLTIQRTQQEDSAVYLCASSSVRTGGLWTVETQYFGPGTRLLVL.

The rearrangement links TRBV20-1 to TRBJ1-1; TCRdb picks TRBD1, but there is no DNA to check that call. There are 13 residues in the CDR3. CDR1 DFQATT and CDR2 SNEGSKA come from the germline V gene (reference sequence). CDR3 in amino acids: CSARDGLNTEAFF.

CDR3 amino acids: CASSDSLVSEQYF. The genes are TRBV6-4 and TRBJ2-7; TCRdb indicates TRBD2, and absent DNA this call remains unverified. The CDR3 loop spans 13 amino acids. Germline V gene data show CDR1 as MRHNA and CDR2 as SNTAGT.

V and J are TRBV7-9 and TRBJ2-5; TCRdb's D call of TRBD2 is untestable without DNA. The CDR3 runs 13 residues. Germline loops: CDR1 SEHNR, CDR2 FQNEAQ (reference sequence). The CDR3 region is CASSLGWRETQYF.

The J gene is TRBJ1-2, the V gene TRBV20-1; there is no DNA to check the TCRdb D call of TRBD1. Germline CDR1 is DFQATT and CDR2 is SNEGSKA (reference sequence). The CDR3 is made up of 12 amino acids. This chain's CDR3 is CSATEGGLGYTF.

J is TRBJ2-1 and V is TRBV29-1; TCRdb designates TRBD2, a call that cannot be tested without DNA. Germline CDR1 reads SQVTM; CDR2 reads ANQGSEA. The CDR3 consists of 15 residues. This CDR3 is CSVETRAGGYNEQFF.

The chain links TRBV7-3 to TRBJ2-7. This CDR3 comprises 16 residues. Germline V CDR1 and CDR2: SGHTA, FQGTGA. This CDR3 reads CASSPVEIMVIYEQYF.

The V gene is TRBV6-5, the J gene TRBJ2-1. CDR3 size: 14 residues. CDR1 and CDR2 from the germline V gene are MNHEY and SVGAGI. The CDR3 sequence: CASSYLTSYNEQFF.

V usage is TRBV5-6 and J usage is TRBJ2-2; TCRdb's assignment of TRBD1 cannot be checked, as there is no DNA. The germline V gene encodes CDR1 SGHDT and CDR2 YYEEEE. CDR3 length: 16 residues. CDR3 protein: CASSFQNAGGTGELFF.